This T cell receptor (beta chain) originates from a study of early T cells in non-severe SARS-CoV-2 infection. Study-level background: Whole-blood bulk RNA, unsorted, was sequenced, and chains were unpaired. Study-wide points: VDJdb-based annotation leaned toward anti-spike CD8 responses and missed private and CD4 specificities.

This clonotype came up many times. The antigen is not known. In the library, individual cDNA molecules carried attached unique molecular identifiers. Via MiXCR, TCRdb re-called the 5' RACE reads, giving one row per CDR3 protein. The repertoire has tens of thousands of distinct CDR3 sequences, about 4% of them found once; the top ten carry around 4.8%. The CDR3 totals 16 residues. Germline V gives CDR1 DFQATT, CDR2 SNEGSKA (reference sequence). V shed 3 bases and J shed 4 bases, with 20 bases lying between them. V and J are TRBV20-1 and TRBJ2-3; no clear D. The sequenced sample consisted of whole blood. This sequence was found in an adult who was a healthcare worker with PCR-confirmed SARS-CoV-2 infection or an uninfected control (not recorded which). As DNA, the CDR3 is TGCAGTGCTAGTCGCACCACTGCTACAAGGGCAGATACGCAGTATTTT. Its translation: CSASRTTATRADTQYF.